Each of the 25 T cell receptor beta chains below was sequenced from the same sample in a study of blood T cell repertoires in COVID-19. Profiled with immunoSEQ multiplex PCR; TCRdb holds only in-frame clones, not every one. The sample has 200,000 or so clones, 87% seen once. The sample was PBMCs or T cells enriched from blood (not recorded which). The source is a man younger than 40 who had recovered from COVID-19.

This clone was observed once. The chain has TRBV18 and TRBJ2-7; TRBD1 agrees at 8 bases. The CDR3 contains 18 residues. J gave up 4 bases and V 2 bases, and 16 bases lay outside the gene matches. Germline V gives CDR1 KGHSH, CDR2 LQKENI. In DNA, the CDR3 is TGTGCCAGCTCACCAGCTGGGGCAGGGGGCGCAGGCGATTACGAGCAGTACTTC. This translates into CASSPAGAGGAGDYEQYF. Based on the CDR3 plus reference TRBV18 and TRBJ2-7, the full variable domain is NAGVMQNPRHLVRRRGQEARLRCSPMKGHSHVYWYRQLPEEGLKFMVYLQKENIIDESGMPKERFSAEFPKEGPSILRIQQVVRGDSAAYFCASSPAGAGGAGDYEQYFGPGTRLTVT.

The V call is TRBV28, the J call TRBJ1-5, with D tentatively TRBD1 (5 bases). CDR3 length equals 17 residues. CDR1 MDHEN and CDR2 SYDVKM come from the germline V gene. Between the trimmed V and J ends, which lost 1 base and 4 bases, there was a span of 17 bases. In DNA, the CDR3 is TGTGCCAGCAGTTTATCGCGCTGGGGGGTCGGGAATCAGCCCCAGCATTTT. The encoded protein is CASSLSRWGVGNQPQHF.

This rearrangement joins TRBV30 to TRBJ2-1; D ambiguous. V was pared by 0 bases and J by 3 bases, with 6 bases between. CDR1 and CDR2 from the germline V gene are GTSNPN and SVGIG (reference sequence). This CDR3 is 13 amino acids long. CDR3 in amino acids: CAWSVNIYNEQFF. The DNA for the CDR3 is TGTGCCTGGAGTGTAAACATCTACAATGAGCAGTTCTTC.

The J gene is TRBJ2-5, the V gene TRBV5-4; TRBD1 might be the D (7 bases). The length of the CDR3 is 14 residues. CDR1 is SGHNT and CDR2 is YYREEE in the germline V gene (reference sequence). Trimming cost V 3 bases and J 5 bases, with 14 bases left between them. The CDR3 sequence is CASSSYQGGETQYF. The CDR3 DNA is TGTGCCAGCAGCTCTTATCAGGGGGGCGAGACCCAGTACTTC.

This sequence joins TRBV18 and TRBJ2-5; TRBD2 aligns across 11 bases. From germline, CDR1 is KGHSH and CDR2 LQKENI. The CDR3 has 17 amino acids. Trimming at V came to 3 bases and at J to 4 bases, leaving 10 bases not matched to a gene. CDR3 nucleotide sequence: TGTGCCAGCTCACCGGGACTAGCGGCCCCAAGGGGAGAGACCCAGTACTTC. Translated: CASSPGLAAPRGETQYF.

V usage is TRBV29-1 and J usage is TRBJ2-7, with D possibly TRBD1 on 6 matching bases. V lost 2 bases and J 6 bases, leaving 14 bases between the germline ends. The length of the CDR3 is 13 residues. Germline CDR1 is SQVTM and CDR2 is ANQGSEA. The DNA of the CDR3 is TGCAGCGTTGAAAAACAGGGTACGGGCGAGCAGTACTTC. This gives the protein CSVEKQGTGEQYF.

This CDR3 reads CASSPNRPGNSYNSPLHF. The CDR3 coding sequence is TGTGCCAGCAGCCCAAACCGACCGGGAAACTCCTATAATTCACCCCTCCACTTT. The J gene is TRBJ1-6, the V gene TRBV6-2 or TRBV6-3; D call uncertain. Germline V gives CDR1 MNHEY, CDR2 SVGEGT. This CDR3 region has 18 residues. With 6 bases removed from V and 0 bases from J, the gap between germline ends came to 18 bases.

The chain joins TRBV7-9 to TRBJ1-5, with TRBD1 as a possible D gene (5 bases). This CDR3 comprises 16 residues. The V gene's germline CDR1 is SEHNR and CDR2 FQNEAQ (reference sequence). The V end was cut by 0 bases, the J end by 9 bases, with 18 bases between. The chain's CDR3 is CASSLALGQGGGPQHF. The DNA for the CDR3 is TGTGCCAGCAGCTTAGCGCTGGGGCAGGGTGGTGGGCCCCAGCATTTT.

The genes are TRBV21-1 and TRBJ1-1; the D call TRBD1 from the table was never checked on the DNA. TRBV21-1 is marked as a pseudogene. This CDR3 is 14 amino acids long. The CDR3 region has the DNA TGTGCCAGCAGCAGGACAGGGATGAACACTGAAGCTTTCTTT. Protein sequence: CASSRTGMNTEAFF.

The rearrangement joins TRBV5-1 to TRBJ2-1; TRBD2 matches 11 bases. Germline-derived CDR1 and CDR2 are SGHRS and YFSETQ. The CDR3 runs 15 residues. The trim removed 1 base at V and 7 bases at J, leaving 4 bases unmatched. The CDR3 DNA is TGCGCCAGCAGCTTGATAGCGGGAGGGGGTAATGAGCAGTTCTTC. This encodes CASSLIAGGGNEQFF.

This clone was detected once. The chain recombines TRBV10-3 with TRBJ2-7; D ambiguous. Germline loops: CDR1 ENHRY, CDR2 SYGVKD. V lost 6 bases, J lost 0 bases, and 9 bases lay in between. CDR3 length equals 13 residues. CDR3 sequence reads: CAISSLPSYEQYF. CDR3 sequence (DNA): TGTGCCATCAGCTCTCTCCCCTCCTACGAGCAGTACTTC.

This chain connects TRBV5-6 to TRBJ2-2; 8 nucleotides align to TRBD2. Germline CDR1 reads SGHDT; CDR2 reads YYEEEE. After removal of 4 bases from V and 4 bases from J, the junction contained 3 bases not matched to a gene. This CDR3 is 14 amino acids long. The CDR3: CASSMGLGTGELFF. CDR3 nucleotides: TGTGCCAGCAGCATGGGACTAGGCACCGGGGAGCTGTTTTTT.

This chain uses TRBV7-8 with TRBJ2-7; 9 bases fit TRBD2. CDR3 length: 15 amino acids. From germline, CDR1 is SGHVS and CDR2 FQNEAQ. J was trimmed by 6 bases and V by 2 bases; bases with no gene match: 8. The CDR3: CASSLWSSGNSEQYF. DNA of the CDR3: TGTGCCAGCAGCTTATGGTCTAGCGGGAATAGCGAGCAGTACTTC.

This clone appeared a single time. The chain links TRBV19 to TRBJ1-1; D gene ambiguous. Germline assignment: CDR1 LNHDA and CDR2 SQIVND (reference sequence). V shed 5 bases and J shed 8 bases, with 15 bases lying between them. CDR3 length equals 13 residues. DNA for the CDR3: TGTGCCAGTAGTCAAACAAAAAAAGTAGAAGCTTTCTTT. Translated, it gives CASSQTKKVEAFF.

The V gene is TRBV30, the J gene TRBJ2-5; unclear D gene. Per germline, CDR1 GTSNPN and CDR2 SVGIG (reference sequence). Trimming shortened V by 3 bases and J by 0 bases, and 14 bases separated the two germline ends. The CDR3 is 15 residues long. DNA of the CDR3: TGTGCCTGGAGCGTACCACAGAAGAACCAAGAGACCCAGTACTTC. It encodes CAWSVPQKNQETQYF.

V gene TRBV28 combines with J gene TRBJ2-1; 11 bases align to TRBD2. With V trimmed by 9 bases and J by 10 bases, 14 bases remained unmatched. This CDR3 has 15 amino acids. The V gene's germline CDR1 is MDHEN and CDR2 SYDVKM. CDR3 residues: CASTVTSGGLKEQFF. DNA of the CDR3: TGTGCCAGTACCGTTACTAGCGGGGGCCTCAAGGAGCAGTTCTTC. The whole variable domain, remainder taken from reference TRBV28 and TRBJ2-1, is DVKVTQSSRYLVKRTGEKVFLECVQDMDHENMFWYRQDPGLGLRLIYFSYDVKMKEKGDIPEGYSVSREKKERFSLILESASTNQTSMYLCASTVTSGGLKEQFFGPGTRLTVL.

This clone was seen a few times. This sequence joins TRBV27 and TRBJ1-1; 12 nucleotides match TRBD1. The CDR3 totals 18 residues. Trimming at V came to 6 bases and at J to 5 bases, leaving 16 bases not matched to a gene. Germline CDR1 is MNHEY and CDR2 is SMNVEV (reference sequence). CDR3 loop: CASSPIGTGGGSGTEAFF. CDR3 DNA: TGTGCCAGCAGCCCCATCGGGACAGGGGGCGGTTCGGGGACTGAAGCTTTCTTT.

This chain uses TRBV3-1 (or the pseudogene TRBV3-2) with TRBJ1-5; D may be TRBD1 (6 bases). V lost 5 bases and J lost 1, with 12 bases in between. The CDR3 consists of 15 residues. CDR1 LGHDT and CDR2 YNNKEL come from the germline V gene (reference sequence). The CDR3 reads CASSRGIQSNQPQHF. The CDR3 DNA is TGTGCCAGCAGCAGGGGGATTCAAAGCAATCAGCCCCAGCATTTT.

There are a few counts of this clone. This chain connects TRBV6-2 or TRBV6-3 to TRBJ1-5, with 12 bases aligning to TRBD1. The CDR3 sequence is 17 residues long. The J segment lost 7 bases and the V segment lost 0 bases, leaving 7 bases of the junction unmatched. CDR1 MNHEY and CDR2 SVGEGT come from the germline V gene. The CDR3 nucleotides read TGTGCCAGCAGTTACTCGGGGGACAGGGGGCGCTTCCAGCCCCAGCATTTT. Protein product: CASSYSGDRGRFQPQHF.

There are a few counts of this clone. The CDR3 spells CASRVSGTYNSPLHF. The DNA for the CDR3 is TGTGCCAGCAGAGTATCGGGGACCTATAATTCACCCCTCCACTTT. The chain carries TRBV7-2 and TRBJ1-6; D gene uncertain. Germline CDR1 SGHTA, CDR2 FQGNSA. V was cut by 6 bases and J by 2 bases, with 11 bases left in between. This CDR3 spans 15 amino acids. Filled out from reference TRBV7-2 and TRBJ1-6, the complete variable domain reads GAGVSQSPSNKVTEKGKDVELRCDPISGHTALYWYRQSLGQGLEFLIYFQGNSAPDKSGLPSDRFSAERTGGSVSTLTIQRTQQEDSAVYLCASRVSGTYNSPLHFGNGTRLTVT.

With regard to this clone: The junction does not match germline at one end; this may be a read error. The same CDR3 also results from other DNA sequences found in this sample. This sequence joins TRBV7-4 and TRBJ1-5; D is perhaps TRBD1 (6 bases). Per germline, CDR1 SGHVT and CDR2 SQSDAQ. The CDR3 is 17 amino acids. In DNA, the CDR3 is TGCCCCAGCAGCGACGCATACGGGGGGGGCAGCAATCAGCCCCAGCATTTT. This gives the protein CPSSDAYGGGSNQPQHF.

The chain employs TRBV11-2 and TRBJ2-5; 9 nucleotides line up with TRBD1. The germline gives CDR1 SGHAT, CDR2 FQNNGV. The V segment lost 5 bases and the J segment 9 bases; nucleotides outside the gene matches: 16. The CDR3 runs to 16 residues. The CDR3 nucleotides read TGTGCCAGCAGCCGAGCCGGGACAGGGATCGTCGGGGCCCAGTACTTC. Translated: CASSRAGTGIVGAQYF.

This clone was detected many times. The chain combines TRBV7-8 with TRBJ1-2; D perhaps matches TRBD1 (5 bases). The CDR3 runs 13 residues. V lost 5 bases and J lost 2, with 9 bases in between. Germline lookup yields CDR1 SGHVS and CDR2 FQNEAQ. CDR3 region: CASSQGQNYGYTF. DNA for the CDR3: TGTGCCAGCAGCCAAGGACAAAACTATGGCTACACCTTC. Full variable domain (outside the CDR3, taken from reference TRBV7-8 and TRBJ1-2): GAGVSQSPRYKVAKRGQDVALRCDPISGHVSLFWYQQALGQGPEFLTYFQNEAQLDKSGLPSDRFFAERPEGSVSTLKIQRTQQEDSAVYLCASSQGQNYGYTFGSGTRLTVV.

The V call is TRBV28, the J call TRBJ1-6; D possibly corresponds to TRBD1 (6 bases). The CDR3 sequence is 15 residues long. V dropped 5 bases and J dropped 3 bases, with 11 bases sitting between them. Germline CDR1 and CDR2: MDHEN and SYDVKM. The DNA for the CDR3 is TGTGCCAGCAGTCCGTTACAGGGCTATAATTCACCCCTCCACTTT. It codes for CASSPLQGYNSPLHF.

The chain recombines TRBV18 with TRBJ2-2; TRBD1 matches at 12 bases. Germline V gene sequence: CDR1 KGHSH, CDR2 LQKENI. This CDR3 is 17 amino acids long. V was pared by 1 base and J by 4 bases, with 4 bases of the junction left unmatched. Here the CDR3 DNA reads TGTGCCAGCTCACCACGTCTGGGACAGGGGGCCACCGGGGAGCTGTTTTTT. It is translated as CASSPRLGQGATGELFF.